This entry lists 10 T cell receptor beta chains sequenced from one sample in a study of T cells in Graves' hyperthyroidism and ophthalmopathy. Amplified regions were TCR beta CDR3 sequences from RNA transcripts. The HTBI primer set drove a first-round RT-PCR of the TCR CDR3. A single record per CDR3 protein comes from TCRdb applying MiXCR to the multiplex PCR reads. The data contain about 290,000 distinct CDR3 sequences, about an eighth of them singletons. The sequencing sample was made of blood. The receptors derive from a woman aged 40 to 50 with Graves' hyperthyroidism.

The chain links TRBV6-2 or TRBV6-3 to TRBJ1-1; D is undetermined. V was pared by 6 bases and J by 7 bases, with 15 bases between. Germline V gives CDR1 MNHEY, CDR2 SVGEGT. The CDR3 is 13 amino acids. The CDR3 protein is CASRGEPLDEAFF. CDR3 nucleotide sequence: TGTGCCAGCAGGGGCGAGCCCTTAGATGAAGCTTTCTTT.

This clonotype showed up just a few times. The chain uses TRBV11-3 and TRBJ1-3; D not resolved. Germline loops: CDR1 SGHNT, CDR2 YENEEA. This CDR3 region has 16 residues. V dropped 3 bases and J dropped 2 bases, with 14 bases sitting between them. In DNA, the CDR3 is TGTGCCAGCAGCTTTAGCCCCCCTTGGACTGGAAACACCATATATTTT. Protein product: CASSFSPPWTGNTIYF. Complete variable domain (other parts from reference TRBV11-3 and TRBJ1-3): EAGVVQSPRYKIIEKKQPVAFWCNPISGHNTLYWYLQNLGQGPELLIRYENEEAVDDSQLPKDRFSAERLKGVDSTLKIQPAELGDSAVYLCASSFSPPWTGNTIYFGEGSWLTVV.

This clonotype was seen ten or more times. J is TRBJ1-1 and V is TRBV6-1; 7 bases align to TRBD1. After removal of 5 bases from V and 6 bases from J, the junction contained 6 bases not matched to a gene. The CDR3 consists of 13 residues. Germline CDR1 and CDR2: MNHNS and SASEGT. DNA of the CDR3: TGTGCCAGCAGTTCGGACCAGGGGGCTGAAGCTTTCTTT. Translated: CASSSDQGAEAFF.

This clonotype was seen at least ten times. The chain is built from TRBV2 and TRBJ2-2; D is possibly TRBD2 (5 bases). Trimming took 4 bases from V and 2 from J, leaving 11 bases between them. Germline loops: CDR1 SNHLY, CDR2 FYNNEI. The CDR3 runs 15 residues. The CDR3 spells CASSVSPGNTGELFF. Here the CDR3 DNA reads TGTGCCAGCAGTGTTTCGCCGGGAAACACCGGGGAGCTGTTTTTT. The whole variable domain, remainder taken from reference TRBV2 and TRBJ2-2, is EPEVTQTPSHQVTQMGQEVILRCVPISNHLYFYWYRQILGQKVEFLVSFYNNEISEKSEIFDDQFSVERPDGSNFTLKIRSTKLEDSAMYFCASSVSPGNTGELFFGEGSRLTVL.

A note on this clonotype: No conserved phenylalanine or tryptophan is present at the end of the CDR3, so a read error is the likely explanation. The J gene is TRBJ1-2, the V gene TRBV3-1; D remains ambiguous. Between the trimmed V and J ends, which lost 8 bases and 10 bases, there was a span of 20 bases. The CDR3 totals 13 residues. Germline lookup yields CDR1 LGHDT and CDR2 YNNKEL (reference sequence). The CDR3 is CASRYPGIGDYTL. DNA for the CDR3: TGTGCCAGCCGTTACCCCGGGATAGGAGACTACACCCTC.

V usage is TRBV6-2 or TRBV6-3 and J usage is TRBJ2-1, with no clear D. The germline gives CDR1 MNHEY, CDR2 SVGEGT. The ends were cut back, 5 bases at V and 8 bases at J, with 10 bases in the middle. The CDR3 totals 12 residues. CDR3 region: CASSTSVDEQFF. As DNA, the CDR3 is TGTGCCAGCAGTACGAGTGTAGATGAGCAGTTCTTC.

This sequence joins TRBV6-1 and TRBJ1-1; D unclear. Germline V lookup: CDR1 MNHNS, CDR2 SASEGT. The V gene lost 6 bases and the J gene lost 4 bases, with 18 bases spanning the gap. The CDR3 has 15 residues. CDR3 region: CASRAGPPQGTEAFF. CDR3 coding DNA: TGTGCCAGCAGAGCCGGGCCCCCGCAAGGCACTGAAGCTTTCTTT.

V gene TRBV25-1 combines with J gene TRBJ2-5; possibly TRBD2 for D (6 bases). The germline V and J ends were trimmed by 4 bases and 5 bases, with 14 bases remaining between them. The length of the CDR3 is 14 residues. Germline CDR1 reads MGHDK; CDR2 reads SYGVNS. The CDR3 region is CASSVGGAEETQYF. CDR3 coding DNA: TGTGCCAGCAGTGTAGGAGGGGCCGAGGAGACCCAGTACTTC.

This clonotype was counted many times. The chain couples TRBV24-1 to TRBJ2-3; 14 nucleotides align to TRBD2. The CDR3 spans 18 residues. CDR1 is KGHDR and CDR2 is SFDVKD in the germline V gene. After removal of 4 bases from V and 4 bases from J, the junction contained 9 bases not matched to a gene. This CDR3 is CATSDRGLAGVNPDTQYF. The CDR3 region has the DNA TGTGCCACCAGTGACAGGGGACTAGCGGGAGTGAACCCAGATACGCAGTATTTT.

J is TRBJ2-7 and V is TRBV7-3, with D unclear. Between the trimmed V and J ends, which lost 2 bases and 6 bases, there was a span of 8 bases. Germline V CDR1 and CDR2: SGHTA, FQGTGA. The CDR3 has 12 amino acids. CDR3 in DNA: TGTGCCAGCAGCTTATACCCGGGCGAGCAGTACTTC. This gives the protein CASSLYPGEQYF.